This TCR beta chain was identified in a study of CD8+CD57+ T cells in acquired aplastic anemia. On the study more broadly: Mean DNA quantity obtained from sorted CD4+ and CD8+ cells was 3.2 ug. CD4+ cell libraries from healthy donors averaged around 11 million reads. Findings and caveats of the study: Some 28 CD8+ CDR3 sequences occurred in both the patients and the controls. CD8+ Simpson's diversity did not differ significantly between patients and controls.

As for this clonotype: Its specificity is not known. An end of the junction does not agree with germline; a read error may underlie this.

Profiles of TCR beta VDJ and CDR3 were generated from a genomic DNA template. In TCRdb, the reads were re-called with MiXCR into one record per CDR3 protein. The table includes about 420,000 distinct CDR3 sequences, 65% to 80% detected once. Germline V gene sequence: CDR1 ENHRY, CDR2 SYGVKD. CDR3 size: 14 residues. The sequence came from a human donor in good health, serving as a control. The rearrangement uses TRBV10-3 and TRBJ2-5; possible D gene TRBD2, 5 bases. The sequencing input was sorted CD4+, CD8+, or CD8+CD57+ T cells (not recorded which) from PBMCs. The CDR3 DNA is TGTGCCATCAGCCCCGGGATGAGTGAATCAACCCTCCACTTC. Translated, it gives CAISPGMSESTLHF.